The 22 T cell receptor beta chains presented below share a single source sample, sequenced in a study of naive and memory T cell subsets (dated by TCRdb to 2016 to 2017). Libraries were made using UMI-ligation and nested PCR. The reads were generated on an Illumina MiSeq. The beta constant-region primer was an equimolar mix of two oligonucleotides covering both TRBC1 and TRBC2. The ligated cDNA went through four rounds of PCR with nested alpha and beta constant-region primers together with the SP2 primer. The raw public data were reprocessed by TCRdb itself: fastp quality trimming at Q25, MiXCR clonotype calling, in-frame beta chains only. All rows with the same CDR3 protein become a single entry with the most common DNA and genes. Recorded for this sample are 30,000 to 40,000 distinct CDR3 sequences; roughly 18% of them occurred a single time. 3.4% of the sample goes to the ten largest clones. The sample taken for sequencing was effector memory CD4+ T cells from blood. The sample's cell subset or site label, decoded: effector memory, CD45RA- CD27-. The receptors were sampled from a human donor in good health.

This clonotype occurred a few times. This sequence joins TRBV10-2 and TRBJ2-1; D is perhaps TRBD2 (6 bases). This CDR3 is 15 amino acids long. CDR1 and CDR2 (germline): WSHSY, SAAADI. Trimming cost V 2 bases and J 2 bases, with 10 bases left between them. The CDR3 DNA is TGCGCCAGCAGTGAGATTGGAGGGCCCTACAATGAGCAGTTCTTC. It is translated as CASSEIGGPYNEQFF.

For this clonotype: A much larger clone differs by one base, so this may be a read error. The chain joins TRBV5-4 to TRBJ2-7; 10 nucleotides align to TRBD1. Germline CDR1 is SGHNT and CDR2 is YYREEE (reference sequence). This CDR3 contains 15 residues. The CDR3 spells CARSSDRDRGHEQYF. The CDR3 nucleotides read TGTGCCAGAAGCTCCGACCGGGACAGGGGTCACGAGCAGTACTTC.

The chain is built from TRBV11-2 and TRBJ2-7, with no clear D. Trimming took 0 bases from V and 4 from J, leaving 10 bases between them. CDR1 and CDR2 from the germline V gene are SGHAT and FQNNGV. The CDR3 extends over 14 amino acids. CDR3 DNA: TGTGCCAGCAGCTTAGAATTCCGTGCTTACGAGCAGTACTTC. As protein: CASSLEFRAYEQYF.

At least ten counts were recorded for this clonotype. The rearrangement joins TRBV28 to TRBJ1-5; D remains ambiguous. V was trimmed by 2 bases and J by 0 bases, leaving 14 bases between them. There are 17 residues in the CDR3. Germline CDR1 is MDHEN and CDR2 is SYDVKM. CDR3 protein: CASSLLPPTFSNQPQHF. The CDR3 DNA sequence: TGTGCCAGCAGTTTACTGCCACCAACTTTTAGCAATCAGCCCCAGCATTTT.

The sample holds many counts of this clonotype. The chain recombines TRBV5-6 with TRBJ1-1; possibly TRBD1 for D (5 bases). The CDR3 covers 14 residues. The V gene's germline CDR1 is SGHDT and CDR2 YYEEEE. Between the trimmed V and J ends, which lost 4 bases and 1 base, there was a span of 11 bases. The CDR3 protein is CASSIQDRNTEAFF. CDR3 coding DNA: TGTGCCAGCAGCATACAAGACAGGAACACTGAAGCTTTCTTT.

CDR3 sequence (DNA): TGTGCCAGCAGTTTGGGGACAGGGGGGTCCAGGGAGCAGTACTTC. Protein sequence: CASSLGTGGSREQYF. J is TRBJ2-7 and V is TRBV28; 11 bases line up with TRBD1. Unmatched junction bases numbered 8, after V lost 3 bases and J lost 7 bases. This CDR3 comprises 15 residues. From germline, CDR1 is MDHEN and CDR2 SYDVKM.

In this sample, this clonotype turned up a few times. The chain employs TRBV27 and TRBJ2-1, with 9 bases aligning to TRBD1. V shed 6 bases, J shed 9 bases, and the junction held 6 bases outside the gene matches. Germline V gene data show CDR1 as MNHEY and CDR2 as SMNVEV (reference sequence). CDR3 size: 13 residues. CDR3 sequence reads: CASRSRDRVEQFF. In nucleotides, the CDR3 is TGTGCCAGCAGGTCCCGGGACAGGGTTGAGCAGTTCTTC.

This clonotype has a handful of counts. The rearrangement joins TRBV28 to TRBJ2-7; D may be TRBD2 (6 bases). V was trimmed by 6 bases and J by 5 bases, leaving 20 bases between them. Germline V gives CDR1 MDHEN, CDR2 SYDVKM. CDR3 length: 15 residues. The CDR3 DNA reads TGTGCCAGCAGAGTCCCGGAGGCAGGGAGGCACGAGCAGTACTTC. Its protein product is CASRVPEAGRHEQYF.

This clonotype ranks as medium-sized. This chain uses TRBV7-9 with TRBJ2-3; the D call may be TRBD1 or TRBD2 (5 bases each). Per germline, CDR1 SEHNR and CDR2 FQNEAQ (reference sequence). The V gene lost 6 bases and the J gene lost 4 bases, with 11 bases spanning the gap. The CDR3 has 13 residues. The CDR3 nucleotides read TGTGCCAGCAGTGATCGGGGCCCAGATACGCAGTATTTT. Translating gives CASSDRGPDTQYF.

The V call is TRBV7-2, the J call TRBJ1-4, with unresolved D. The CDR3 is made up of 13 amino acids. Between the trimmed V and J ends, which lost 2 bases and 8 bases, there was a span of 9 bases. CDR1 SGHTA and CDR2 FQGNSA come from the germline V gene. CDR3 sequence (DNA): TGTGCCAGCAGCTTACGGCGGAGCGAAAAACTGTTTTTT. Translating it yields CASSLRRSEKLFF.

The chain joins TRBV11-2 to TRBJ2-7, with 9 bases that match TRBD2. Germline V CDR1 and CDR2: SGHAT, FQNNGV. The trim removed 2 bases at V and 0 bases at J, leaving 5 bases unmatched. The CDR3 is 16 amino acids. The CDR3 sequence is CASSLTSGGSSYEQYF. Written as DNA, the CDR3 is TGTGCCAGCAGCTTAACGAGCGGGGGGAGCTCCTACGAGCAGTACTTC.

The gene calls are TRBV28 and TRBJ2-3, with 8 nucleotides matching TRBD2. The CDR3 covers 14 residues. CDR1 and CDR2 from the germline V gene are MDHEN and SYDVKM. J gave up 5 bases and V 6 bases, and 7 bases lay outside the gene matches. CDR3 nucleotides: TGTGCCAGCAGGTCCAGCGGGGGCGTAGATACGCAGTATTTT. Translation: CASRSSGGVDTQYF.

Only a few counts were recorded for this clonotype. The CDR3: CASRHGQGKNIQYF. In DNA, the CDR3 is TGTGCCAGCAGACATGGACAGGGAAAAAACATTCAGTACTTC. This chain joins TRBV6-6 and TRBJ2-4; the match to TRBD1 covers 8 bases. With 6 bases clipped from V and 4 bases from J, the junction kept 5 bases outside the gene matches. Germline lookup yields CDR1 MNHNY and CDR2 SVGAGI (reference sequence). This CDR3 is built from 14 residues.

This clonotype has only a few counts. CDR3 nucleotides: TGCGCCAGCAGCCTTGCCCTTGGGGGAGGGTACGAGCAGTACTTC. Protein product: CASSLALGGGYEQYF. The chain recombines TRBV4-3 with TRBJ2-7; the match to TRBD2 covers 7 bases. Trimming removed 4 bases from V and 4 bases from J; junction bases left unmatched: 10. Germline-derived CDR1 and CDR2 are LGHNA and YSLEER. This CDR3 has 15 amino acids.

By its share, this clonotype is medium-sized (0.01 to 0.1%). The chain is built from TRBV20-1 and TRBJ2-1; TRBD2 aligns across 10 bases. The CDR3 covers 18 residues. Germline CDR1 reads DFQATT; CDR2 reads SNEGSKA (reference sequence). Trimming at V came to 6 bases and at J to 0 bases, leaving 14 bases not matched to a gene. In nucleotides, the CDR3 is TGCAGTGCGCCAGTTTGGACTAGCGGTCTCGGCTCCTACAATGAGCAGTTCTTC. Translation: CSAPVWTSGLGSYNEQFF.

Ten or more counts support this clonotype. The V and J genes are TRBV30 and TRBJ1-6; D is possibly TRBD1 (5 bases). The CDR3 length is 14 residues. V lost 7 bases and J 7 bases, leaving 17 bases between the germline ends. CDR1 is GTSNPN and CDR2 is SVGIG in the germline V gene (reference sequence). The CDR3 sequence: CAYQPGPLNSPLHF. In DNA, the CDR3 is TGTGCCTACCAACCGGGACCTCTAAATTCACCCCTCCACTTT.

This clonotype was recorded at least ten times. The chain employs TRBV6-5 and TRBJ2-1; TRBD2 matches 14 bases. V trimming: 3 bases; J trimming: 8 bases; junction bases outside the gene matches: 6. The CDR3 has 16 residues. In germline, CDR1 is MNHEY, CDR2 SVGAGI. This CDR3 reads CASSYIGLAGGDEQFF. DNA for the CDR3: TGTGCCAGCAGTTATATCGGACTAGCGGGAGGCGATGAGCAGTTCTTC.

CDR3 coding DNA: TGCGCCAGCAGCAAAAATGCCGGGACAGGGGTCTACGAGCAGTACTTC. Translation: CASSKNAGTGVYEQYF. V gene TRBV5-1 combines with J gene TRBJ2-7; TRBD1 matches 10 bases. The CDR3 contains 16 residues. Germline lookup yields CDR1 SGHRS and CDR2 YFSETQ. J gave up 3 bases and V 4 bases, and 10 bases lay outside the gene matches.

This clonotype was recorded a few times. The chain joins TRBV28 to TRBJ2-5; 12 bases line up with TRBD1. Germline V gene data show CDR1 as MDHEN and CDR2 as SYDVKM. The CDR3 spans 19 residues. Trimming cost V 2 bases and J 5 bases; bases outside gene matches: 15. Here the CDR3 reads CASSLPRGQGARRLETQYF. For the CDR3, the DNA is TGTGCCAGCAGTTTACCCCGGGGACAGGGGGCGCGGAGGCTCGAGACCCAGTACTTC.

The chain is built from TRBV5-1 and TRBJ2-7, with TRBD2 matching over 10 bases. V shed 2 bases, J shed 2 bases, and the junction held 7 bases outside the gene matches. CDR1 and CDR2 (germline): SGHRS, YFSETQ. The CDR3 sequence is 16 residues long. The CDR3 sequence: CASSFSSGGFTYEQYF. In DNA, the CDR3 is TGCGCCAGCAGCTTTTCTAGCGGGGGTTTTACCTACGAGCAGTACTTC.

This clonotype was picked up a small number of times. V is TRBV18 and J is TRBJ2-7, with 13 nucleotides matching TRBD2. CDR1 is KGHSH, CDR2 LQKENI, per germline. The CDR3 sequence is 18 residues long. V dropped 3 bases and J dropped 1; count of bases not matched to a gene: 9. This chain's CDR3 is CASSPLPGTSGISYEQYF. The CDR3 bases are TGTGCCAGCTCACCCCTGCCTGGGACTAGCGGGATATCCTACGAGCAGTACTTC.

This clonotype appeared a few times. The rearrangement links TRBV20-1 to TRBJ2-3; D not certain. This CDR3 region has 12 residues. Germline CDR1 DFQATT, CDR2 SNEGSKA (reference sequence). V was shortened by 3 bases and J by 7 bases, with 11 bases between the two germline ends. CDR3 nucleotide sequence: TGCAGTGCTAGGGACCCGACTCATACGCAGTATTTT. This translates into CSARDPTHTQYF.